This section outlines one TCR beta chain sequence together with its context. What it binds is not known. The investigators amplified TCR beta CDR3 regions from RNA transcripts. First-round RT-PCR of the TCR CDR3 relied on the HTBI primer set. TCRdb re-analysed the multiplex PCR reads in MiXCR, keeping a single row per CDR3 protein. The sample yields about 710,000 distinct CDR3 sequences, 16% seen once. This entry belongs to a study of T cells in Graves' hyperthyroidism and ophthalmopathy. Study summary: Initial diagnosis, before any treatment, was when peripheral blood was collected.

Germline V gene sequence: CDR1 LNHNV, CDR2 YYDKDF (reference sequence). With 0 bases clipped from V and 5 bases from J, the junction kept 4 bases outside the gene matches. The length of the CDR3 is 16 residues. Broader study findings: Most clonotypes expanded in thyroid above 0.001 were likewise present in blood.

Aged 18 to 65, the patients had hyperthyroidism that was newly diagnosed and had lasted under 2 months. The chain recombines TRBV15 with TRBJ2-1; 10 bases line up with TRBD2. The sequenced sample consisted of blood. The TCR comes from a man aged 18 to 29 with Graves' hyperthyroidism. The CDR3 DNA follows: TGTGCCACCAGCAGAGATGCTAGCGGGAGACACAATGAGCAGTTCTTC. Amino acids: CATSRDASGRHNEQFF.